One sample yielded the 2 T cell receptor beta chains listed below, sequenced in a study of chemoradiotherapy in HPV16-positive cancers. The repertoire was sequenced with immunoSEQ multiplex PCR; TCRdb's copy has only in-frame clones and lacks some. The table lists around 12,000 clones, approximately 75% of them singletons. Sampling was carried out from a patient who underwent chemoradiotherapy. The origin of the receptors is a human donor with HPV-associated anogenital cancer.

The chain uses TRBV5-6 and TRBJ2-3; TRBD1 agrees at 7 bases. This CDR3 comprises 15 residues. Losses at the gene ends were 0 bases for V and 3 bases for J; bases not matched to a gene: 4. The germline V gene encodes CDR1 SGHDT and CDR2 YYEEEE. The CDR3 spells CASSLEGGPTDTQYF. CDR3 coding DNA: TGTGCCAGCAGCTTGGAAGGGGGCCCGACAGATACGCAGTATTTT. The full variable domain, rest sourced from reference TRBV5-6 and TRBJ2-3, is DAGVTQSPTHLIKTRGQQVTLRCSPKSGHDTVSWYQQALGQGPQFIFQYYEEEERQRGNFPDRFSGHQFPNYSSELNVNALLLGDSALYLCASSLEGGPTDTQYFGPGTRLTVL.

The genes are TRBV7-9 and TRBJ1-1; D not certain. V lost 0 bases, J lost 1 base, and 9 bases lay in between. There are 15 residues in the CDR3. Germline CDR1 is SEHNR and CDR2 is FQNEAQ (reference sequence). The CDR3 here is CASSLAWAKNTEAFF. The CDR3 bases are TGTGCCAGCAGCTTAGCATGGGCGAAGAACACTGAAGCTTTCTTT. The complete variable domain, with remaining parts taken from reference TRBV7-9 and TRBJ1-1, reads DTGVSQNPRHKITKRGQNVTFRCDPISEHNRLYWYRQTLGQGPEFLTYFQNEAQLEKSRLLSDRFSAERPKGSFSTLEIQRTEQGDSAMYLCASSLAWAKNTEAFFGQGTRLTVV.